This T cell receptor (beta chain) was recorded in a study of regulatory T cells in long-lasting Graves disease. Notes on the study in general: Thyroid tissue went unexamined; only peripheral blood was analyzed.

Remarks on this clonotype: Antigen: not known.

Both iRepertoire HTBI primers and Arm-PCR of CDR3 regions were used to build the TCR beta libraries. TCRdb processed the multiplex PCR reads anew with MiXCR; each CDR3 protein has one entry. The sample carries some 330,000 distinct CDR3 sequences, 20% to 25% recorded once. As to time point: persistent/refractory GD, antithyroid drugs over 5 years with positive TRAb. TCR sequences were obtained from RNA taken from PBMCs. The material was peripheral blood mononuclear cells (PBMCs), obtained when the disease was refractory, from a patient treated with antithyroid drugs. This TCR was recovered from a woman in her thirties or forties with Graves disease.

CDR3: CASSTLQGWNTEAFF. CDR3 bases: TGTGCCAGTAGTACTCTACAGGGGTGGAACACTGAAGCTTTCTTT. The chain joins TRBV19 to TRBJ1-1, with 7 bases that match TRBD1. Trimming took 4 bases from V and 1 from J; bases not matched to a gene: 6. Germline V gene lookup returns CDR1 LNHDA and CDR2 SQIVND (reference sequence). The CDR3 totals 15 residues. The complete variable domain, with remaining parts taken from reference TRBV19 and TRBJ1-1, reads DGGITQSPKYLFRKEGQNVTLSCEQNLNHDAMYWYRQDPGQGLRLIYYSQIVNDFQKGDIAEGYSVSREKKESFPLTVTSAQKNPTAFYLCASSTLQGWNTEAFFGQGTRLTVV.